The rows below give T cell receptor beta chains drawn from one sample of a study of T cells in Graves' hyperthyroidism and ophthalmopathy. TCRdb re-derived calls from the multiplex PCR reads in MiXCR, one entry per CDR3 protein. The sample carries some 720,000 distinct CDR3 sequences, about a sixth recorded once. Material: blood. These receptors were taken from a man younger than 35 with Graves' hyperthyroidism. CDR3s include the opening cysteine and the closing phenylalanine or tryptophan. The D gene is left open where the match is weak. For some rows the clone size is stated as once, few or many, or as a class when expanded; others skip it.

size,V,J,D,CDR3,DNA
.,TRBV7-9,TRBJ2-2,TRBD1,CASGYRGRDGELFF,TGTGCCAGCGGATACAGGGGACGGGACGGGGAGCTGTTTTTT
many,TRBV28,TRBJ2-7,.,CASSLGREGYEQYF,TGTGCCAGCAGTTTAGGCCGTGAGGGGTACGAGCAGTACTTC
many,TRBV27,TRBJ2-7,TRBD2,CASSLQGPLAGGTYEQYF,TGTGCCAGCAGTTTACAGGGGCCCCTAGCGGGGGGAACCTACGAGCAGTACTTC
.,TRBV7-9,TRBJ1-1,TRBD1,CASSLKGAEALATEAFF,TGTGCCAGCAGCTTAAAGGGGGCTGAGGCGCTTGCCACTGAAGCTTTCTTT
.,TRBV20-1,TRBJ1-1,.,CSAPHRELNTEAFF,TGCAGTGCCCCACATCGGGAACTGAACACTGAAGCTTTCTTT
many,TRBV28,TRBJ2-3,.,CASSLAVADTQYF,TGTGCCAGCAGCCTAGCAGTAGCAGATACGCAGTATTTT
few,TRBV18,TRBJ2-7,TRBD2,CASSPTSGFYEQYF,TGTGCCAGCTCACCAACTAGCGGGTTCTACGAGCAGTACTTC
few,TRBV30,TRBJ1-1,.,CACQGNRAEALF,TGTGCCTGCCAGGGGAATAGAGCTGAAGCTCTCTTT
once,TRBV5-5,TRBJ2-7,TRBD2,CASSLTLAGYEQYF,TGTGCCAGCAGCTTGACCCTAGCGGGGTACGAGCAGTACTTC
many,TRBV28,TRBJ2-7,TRBD1,CASSYRGTGPSSYEQYF,TGTGCCAGCAGTTACCGAGGGACAGGCCCATCCTCCTACGAGCAGTACTTC